What follows is one T cell receptor (beta chain) and its context. Germline V CDR1 and CDR2: SGHTA, FQGTGA. This CDR3 has 15 residues. V gave up 5 bases and J gave up 7 bases, with 20 bases separating them. For the second PCR, which ran for roughly 6 to 11 cycles, a sample-barcoded 5' primer and a J-beta primer mix were used. Each TCR beta cDNA got a 12-nucleotide random molecular identifier. Every individual sample yielded 2.5 million or more paired-end reads (each containing CDR3). TCRdb analysed the 5' RACE reads with MiXCR anew, one entry per CDR3 protein. The sample consists of about 780,000 distinct CDR3 sequences, around two thirds of them appearing once. This specimen belongs to a study of blood T cells in healthy people across ages.

The sample comprised blood. This clonotype was obtained from a man younger than 45 in good health. The gene calls are TRBV7-3 and TRBJ1-2; no clear D. The CDR3 DNA is TGTGCCAGCAGCCCCCGCGGGTATTTGGAGGGTGGCTACACCTTC. The encoded protein is CASSPRGYLEGGYTF.